The source of this TCR beta chain is a study of shared clonotypes between healthy human individuals. Study in general: Participating donors consisted of two women and a few men aged 18 to 49.

General study findings and limits: Among non-shared clonotypes, generation probabilities were lower than among those shared by all four donors.

Details on this clone: The antigen is unknown. The junction differs from germline at one of its ends, possibly a read error.

Germline V gives CDR1 LGHNT, CDR2 FRNRAP. This CDR3 region has 16 residues. Naive-designated CD8 cells lacked CD45RO, were positively enriched for CCR7, and omitted terminally differentiated effector memory CD45RA+ cells. Donors included only healthy HIV-negative adults lacking recent acute infections or vaccinations. The protocol was immunoSEQ multiplex PCR, while the TCRdb copy is restricted to in-frame clones and leaves out a portion. The sample includes approximately 1.9 million clones, around 95% of them seen just once. The TCR originated in a man aged 18 to 30 in good health. Some clones in this sample may be carry-over from other donors' samples. Input material: naive CD8+ T cells from PBMCs. This chain uses TRBV12-5 with TRBJ2-2, with D tentatively TRBD2 (6 bases). CDR3 sequence (DNA): TGTGCTAGTGGCTTGGCGGACTATTATCTGACCGGGGAGCTGTTTTTT. As protein: CASGLADYYLTGELFF. Full variable domain (rest looked up from reference TRBV12-5 and TRBJ2-2): DARVTQTPRHKVTEMGQEVTMRCQPILGHNTVFWYRQTMMQGLELLAYFRNRAPLDDSGMPKDRFSAEMPDATLATLKIQPSEPRDSAVYFCASGLADYYLTGELFFGEGSRLTVL.